What follows describes a single T cell receptor beta chain. The data were obtained in a study of blood T cell repertoires in COVID-19. Sequenced by immunoSEQ multiplex PCR; TCRdb stores in-frame clones only, minus some. The data hold about 310,000 clones, with 90% observed a single time. Germline V gives CDR1 SGHDN, CDR2 FVKESK. This CDR3 spans 17 amino acids. Between the trimmed V and J ends, which lost 1 base and 0 bases, there was a span of 12 bases. The sequenced material came from peripheral blood. This receptor was obtained from a woman in her thirties or forties with COVID-19, enrolled during active disease. The chain links TRBV14 to TRBJ1-4; D possibly corresponds to TRBD1 (5 bases). CDR3 region: CASSQVRQGATNEKLFF. In nucleotides, the CDR3 is TGTGCCAGCAGCCAAGTCCGCCAGGGCGCAACTAATGAAAAACTGTTTTTT.